The rows below give T cell receptor beta chains drawn from one sample of a study of T cell repertoires in cytomegalovirus infection. TCRdb recomputed calls from the reads with MiXCR, one row per CDR3 protein. The table has nearly 550,000 distinct CDR3 sequences, approximately 15% seen once; the top ten hold under 30%. The sample taken for sequencing was CD8+ T cells from PBMCs. Receptors were obtained from a human donor in good health (CMV status not recorded). Some clones in this sample may be carry-over from other donors' samples. Each CDR3 is given with its conserved first and last residue. D genes are given only for firm matches. Size is stated for part of the rows, as once, few or many counts, or as a class when the clone is expanded.

J: TRBJ2-7
size: few
D: -
V: TRBV9
DNA: TGTGCCAGCAGCGTATCCGGGGGGCCGTACGAGCAGTACTTC
CDR3: CASSVSGGPYEQYF

J: TRBJ2-5
size: many
D: -
V: TRBV7-9
DNA: TGTGCCAGCAGCCCTGCCGTGTTGGGGCCCCAAGAGACCCAGTACTTC
CDR3: CASSPAVLGPQETQYF

J: TRBJ1-5
size: many
D: TRBD1
V: TRBV28
DNA: TGTGCCAGCAGTTTATTAGAAGGGACAGGGATCCAGCCCCAGCATTTT
CDR3: CASSLLEGTGIQPQHF

J: TRBJ2-1
size: many
D: -
V: TRBV6-5
DNA: TGTGCCAGCAGTCTACCCGGCAGGGTCAGTGAGCAGTTCTTC
CDR3: CASSLPGRVSEQFF

J: TRBJ2-1
size: many
D: TRBD2
V: TRBV7-9
DNA: TGTGCCAGCAGCTCGACTAGCGGGAGGGCCCCGTACAATGAGCAGTTCTTC
CDR3: CASSSTSGRAPYNEQFF

J: TRBJ2-5
size: -
D: -
V: TRBV29-1
DNA: TGCAGCGTTGAAACAAACGAAGAGACCCAGTACTTC
CDR3: CSVETNEETQYF

J: TRBJ2-5
size: many
D: TRBD2
V: TRBV6-6
DNA: TGTGCCAGCAGTTACCTGGGACTAGCCGATCAAGAGACCCAGTACTTC
CDR3: CASSYLGLADQETQYF

J: TRBJ1-2
size: -
D: -
V: TRBV4-1
DNA: TGCGCCAGCAGCCAGGAGGCCAGGGGTTTGCATGGCTACACCTTC
CDR3: CASSQEARGLHGYTF

J: TRBJ2-3
size: -
D: -
V: TRBV28
DNA: TGTGCCAGCAGTTTCGGGGGACCCACAGATACGCAGTATTTT
CDR3: CASSFGGPTDTQYF

J: TRBJ1-2
size: -
D: TRBD1
V: TRBV6-6
DNA: TGTGCCAGCAGTTACTACCCCTCAGACAGGGGTCATGGCTACACCTTC
CDR3: CASSYYPSDRGHGYTF

J: TRBJ1-1
size: -
D: -
V: TRBV27
DNA: TGTGCCAGCAATTTCGGCGGCAGAGGGATGGTATACACTGAAGCTTTCTTT
CDR3: CASNFGGRGMVYTEAFF

J: TRBJ2-5
size: -
D: -
V: TRBV11-2
DNA: TGTGCCAGCAGCTTATGGGGGGAGATGGAAGAGACCCAGTACTTC
CDR3: CASSLWGEMEETQYF

J: TRBJ2-5
size: few
D: -
V: TRBV11-2
DNA: TGTGCCAGCAGCTTAACGGGTTGGGAGACCCAGTACTTC
CDR3: CASSLTGWETQYF

J: TRBJ1-5
size: -
D: -
V: TRBV27
DNA: TGTGCCAGCAGACCCGGGGATAGCAATCAGCCCCAGCATTTT
CDR3: CASRPGDSNQPQHF

J: TRBJ1-2
size: few
D: -
V: TRBV3-1
DNA: TGTGCCAGCAGCCAAGGTCTAGGGGGAGACTATGGCTACACCTTC
CDR3: CASSQGLGGDYGYTF

J: TRBJ1-3
size: many
D: -
V: TRBV20-1
DNA: TGCAGTGCTAGAGATCATTATCAAAGGGGCCTGAGAGGAAACACCATATATTTT
CDR3: CSARDHYQRGLRGNTIYF

J: TRBJ1-1
size: -
D: -
V: TRBV7-6
DNA: TGTGCCAGCAGCTTAGGGCAGGGTCGTTCGGAAGCTTTCTTT
CDR3: CASSLGQGRSEAFF

J: TRBJ2-7
size: many
D: -
V: TRBV12-3/TRBV12-4
DNA: TGTGCCAGCAGTTTGTCCCTCCGGGACACTAAGGACGAGCAGTACTTC
CDR3: CASSLSLRDTKDEQYF

J: TRBJ1-2
size: few
D: TRBD1
V: TRBV19
DNA: TGTGCCAGTGAGCGGGGGACAGATCTGAACTATGGCTACACCTTC
CDR3: CASERGTDLNYGYTF

J: TRBJ1-1
size: -
D: -
V: TRBV27
DNA: TGTGCCACCGTAGGACACCTGAACACTGAAGCTTTCTTT
CDR3: CATVGHLNTEAFF

J: TRBJ1-2
size: -
D: TRBD1
V: TRBV6-1
DNA: TGTGCCAGCAGTGCCGGACAGGGGACGGGTGGCTACACCTTC
CDR3: CASSAGQGTGGYTF

J: TRBJ1-1
size: many
D: TRBD1
V: TRBV11-1
DNA: TGTGCCAGCAGCTTAGTAGAGGCAGGGGGGAACACTGAAGCTTTCTTT
CDR3: CASSLVEAGGNTEAFF

J: TRBJ2-3
size: many
D: TRBD1
V: TRBV7-2
DNA: TGTGCCAGCAGCTTAATAACAGGGGGCGCAGATACGCAGTATTTT
CDR3: CASSLITGGADTQYF

J: TRBJ1-1
size: -
D: TRBD1
V: TRBV4-3
DNA: TGCGCCAGCAGCCAAGCCGCAGGACAGGAAGAAGCTTTCTTT
CDR3: CASSQAAGQEEAFF

J: TRBJ2-7
size: -
D: TRBD1
V: TRBV11-2
DNA: TGTGCCAGCAGCTTGGACAGGGTCGACGAGCAGTACTTC
CDR3: CASSLDRVDEQYF

J: TRBJ2-1
size: many
D: TRBD2
V: TRBV4-1
DNA: TGCGCCAGCAGCCAAGGGGGACTAGCAAACGAGCAGTTCTTC
CDR3: CASSQGGLANEQFF

J: TRBJ1-2
size: -
D: -
V: TRBV3-1
DNA: TGTGCCAGCAGCCAAGCAGATAACTATGGCTACACCTTC
CDR3: CASSQADNYGYTF

J: TRBJ2-1
size: many
D: -
V: TRBV6-2/TRBV6-3
DNA: TGTGCCAGCAAAGACAATGAGCAGTTCTTC
CDR3: CASKDNEQFF

J: TRBJ2-1
size: -
D: -
V: TRBV11-2
DNA: TGTGCCAGCAGCTCACTCTCCGCCAATGAGCAGTTCTTC
CDR3: CASSSLSANEQFF

J: TRBJ2-7
size: -
D: -
V: TRBV27
DNA: TGTGCCGTTAGGGGGGGCTCCCACGAGCAGTACTTC
CDR3: CAVRGGSHEQYF

J: TRBJ2-1
size: many
D: TRBD2
V: TRBV7-9
DNA: TGTGCCAGCAGCTTAGAGGGAGCGGGAGGGCGGCACAATGAGCAGTTCTTC
CDR3: CASSLEGAGGRHNEQFF

J: TRBJ2-1
size: -
D: -
V: TRBV2
DNA: TGTGCCAGCCTACAAATTGAGCAGTTCTTC
CDR3: CASLQIEQFF

J: TRBJ1-1
size: many
D: -
V: TRBV4-1
DNA: TGCGCCAGCAGCCAAGGACATTTGAACACTGAAGCTTTCTTT
CDR3: CASSQGHLNTEAFF

J: TRBJ2-7
size: few
D: TRBD1
V: TRBV5-4
DNA: TGTGCCAGCAGCTTGGAACAGGGGGCCTACGAGCAGTACTTC
CDR3: CASSLEQGAYEQYF

J: TRBJ2-7
size: few
D: -
V: TRBV27
DNA: TGTGCCGGCAACGACCCCTATACCTACGAGCAGTACTTC
CDR3: CAGNDPYTYEQYF

J: TRBJ2-5
size: -
D: TRBD1
V: TRBV12-3/TRBV12-4
DNA: TGTGCCAGCAGCCCTGTCTGGGACAGCCAAGAGACCCAGTACTTC
CDR3: CASSPVWDSQETQYF

J: TRBJ1-1
size: many
D: TRBD1
V: TRBV7-9
DNA: TGTGCCAGCAGCGCACCCGGGACAGGGGAAACTGAAGCTTTCTTT
CDR3: CASSAPGTGETEAFF

J: TRBJ2-2
size: many
D: TRBD2
V: TRBV11-2
DNA: TGTGCCAGCAGTTTTTCCTATACTAGCGGGGGGAACACCGGGGAGCTGTTTTTT
CDR3: CASSFSYTSGGNTGELFF

J: TRBJ2-5
size: few
D: TRBD2
V: TRBV2
DNA: TGTGCCAGCACCCTTGGGATTACTAGCGGGAGACTCCAAGAGACCCAGTACTTC
CDR3: CASTLGITSGRLQETQYF

J: TRBJ2-7
size: -
D: -
V: TRBV3-1
DNA: TGTGCCAGCAGCCAAGATCACGAGGGTGGCTACGAGCAGTACTTC
CDR3: CASSQDHEGGYEQYF

J: TRBJ1-1
size: few
D: TRBD1
V: TRBV29-1
DNA: TGCAGCGTCTTCACAGGGGGCACTGAAGCTTTCTTT
CDR3: CSVFTGGTEAFF

J: TRBJ1-2
size: -
D: TRBD1
V: TRBV11-2
DNA: TGTGCCAGCAGCTTAGTCTCCGGGACAGGTGGCTACACCTTC
CDR3: CASSLVSGTGGYTF

J: TRBJ2-7
size: many
D: -
V: TRBV7-9
DNA: TGTGCCAGCAGCTTAGCCACAGGGAGCGAGCAGTACTTC
CDR3: CASSLATGSEQYF

J: TRBJ2-3
size: many
D: -
V: TRBV4-1
DNA: TGCGCCAGCAGCCAAGACAACGGAGCAGATACGCAGTATTTT
CDR3: CASSQDNGADTQYF

J: TRBJ2-1
size: few
D: TRBD1
V: TRBV6-5
DNA: TGTGCCAGCAGTCCCGGGACAGGGAACTACAATGAGCAGTTCTTC
CDR3: CASSPGTGNYNEQFF

J: TRBJ2-1
size: -
D: -
V: TRBV5-6
DNA: TGTGCCAGCAGCTTGGTGTGGGAGGCCTACAATGAGCAGTTCTTC
CDR3: CASSLVWEAYNEQFF

J: TRBJ2-2
size: many
D: -
V: TRBV7-3
DNA: TGTGCCAGCAGCTTAACCGGGGGAGACACCGGGGAGCTGTTTTTT
CDR3: CASSLTGGDTGELFF

J: TRBJ2-7
size: -
D: -
V: TRBV30
DNA: TGTGCCTGTAGTTGGGGGTCCTACGAGCAGTACTTC
CDR3: CACSWGSYEQYF

J: TRBJ1-1
size: many
D: -
V: TRBV19
DNA: TGTGCCTCTGAGAGCATGAACACTGAAGCTTTCTTT
CDR3: CASESMNTEAFF

J: TRBJ2-1
size: many
D: -
V: TRBV7-8
DNA: TGTGCCAGCAGCGTCCGAGGACGCCACAATGAGCAGTTCTTC
CDR3: CASSVRGRHNEQFF

J: TRBJ2-5
size: many
D: TRBD1
V: TRBV7-9
DNA: TGTGCCAGCAGCTCTACCCAGGACAGGGGTAAAGAGACCCAGTACTTC
CDR3: CASSSTQDRGKETQYF

J: TRBJ2-1
size: many
D: TRBD2
V: TRBV7-8
DNA: TGTGCCAGCAGCCCGGGGGTAGCGGGAGGGCCCTACAATGAGCAGTTCTTC
CDR3: CASSPGVAGGPYNEQFF

J: TRBJ2-1
size: -
D: -
V: TRBV27
DNA: TGTGCCAGCAGTTTTCTGGGCACCGCCAATGAGCAGTTCTTC
CDR3: CASSFLGTANEQFF